This TCR beta chain was observed in a study of blood T cell repertoires in COVID-19. Turning to the study itself: Samples of COVID-19 (acute and convalescent) were obtained from the United States, Italy and Spain. PBMCs, B-cell-depleted T cells, or T cells were the source of the cDNA or gDNA that made up the material.

In the study's own analysis: Amplification of reference gene primers was used by the study to estimate nucleated cell counts. Profiled with immunoSEQ multiplex PCR; TCRdb holds only in-frame clones, not every one. V and J calls and clone size follow that table, whereas D and trimming were derived from the DNA. The sample has about 71,000 clones; more than 75% are singletons. Sequenced input: peripheral blood. This receptor was identified in a woman older than 75 with acute or convalescent COVID-19.

CDR3 residues: CASSFRLSHTEAFF. The CDR3 nucleotides are TGTGCCAGCAGTTTTAGACTATCGCACACTGAAGCTTTCTTT. V gene TRBV28 combines with J gene TRBJ1-1; D remains ambiguous. CDR3 length: 14 amino acids. V was clipped by 3 bases and J by 3 bases, with 11 bases between them. Looked up from germline, CDR1 is MDHEN and CDR2 is SYDVKM.